This T cell receptor beta chain was observed in a study of technical replicates of blood from several donors. The protocol was immunoSEQ multiplex PCR, while the TCRdb copy is restricted to in-frame clones and leaves out a portion. This table holds around 68,000 clones, about nine tenths found once. The origin of this receptor is a human donor in good health. Some clones in this sample may be carry-over from other donors' samples. Sequencing input: T cells isolated from PBMCs.

This CDR3 reads CASSITGGQETQYF. The CDR3 DNA sequence: TGTGCCAGCAGCATCACAGGGGGCCAAGAGACCCAGTACTTC. The chain combines TRBV9 with TRBJ2-5; 8 bases are a match to TRBD1. Germline values: CDR1 SGDLS, CDR2 YYNGEE. CDR3 length equals 14 residues. V gave up 4 bases and J gave up 1 base; unmatched junction bases: 3.